Listed here is a single T cell receptor (beta chain). Its target is unknown. Germline V gene sequence: CDR1 SGHAT, CDR2 FQNNGV. With 1 base clipped from V and 6 bases from J, the junction kept 6 bases outside the gene matches. The CDR3 length is 15 residues. The sample comes from a study of graft-versus-host responses after intestinal transplantation. Study-wide results and limits: Across patients carrying graft-donor T cell macrochimerism, allografts held high graft-versus-host to host-versus-graft clonal ratios.

Profiling relied on immunoSEQ multiplex PCR, and the TCRdb table lists in-frame clones only, not all of them. The repertoire has 85,000 to 100,000 clones, under 95% of them found once; the top ten carry about 0.062%. The V gene is TRBV11-2, the J gene TRBJ2-1, with 7 bases identical to TRBD2. Sequenced here: unstimulated CD8+ T cells sorted from spleen or lymph node cells, sampled before transplant. The clonotype originates from a human donor who was the organ donor for an intestinal transplant. The CDR3, as DNA: TGTGCCAGCAGCTTAGGGGTAACGGGGGGCAATGAGCAGTTCTTC. Residues: CASSLGVTGGNEQFF.